The 21 T cell receptor beta chains below come from one sample, sequenced in a study of T cell changes during pregnancy in multiple sclerosis. Here immunoSEQ multiplex PCR was the method, and the copy in TCRdb shows in-frame clones only, minus some. Altogether roughly 40,000 clones are present, 91% being singletons, with the ten largest covering 0.5%. This specimen consisted of CD4+ T cells from peripheral blood mononuclear cells, obtained in the second trimester of pregnancy. All receptors derive from a female donor in good health, enrolled as a control in a pregnancy study.

The rearrangement joins TRBV14 to TRBJ2-1; no reliable D call. The CDR3 is made up of 14 amino acids. V shed 2 bases and J shed 10 bases, with 15 bases lying between them. CDR1 and CDR2 (germline): SGHDN, FVKESK. The CDR3 spells CASSQIGQVKEQFF. CDR3 nucleotides: TGTGCCAGCAGCCAAATCGGTCAGGTTAAAGAGCAGTTCTTC.

This clone was detected only once. Written as DNA, the CDR3 is TGTGCCAGCAGCTCCGGTCGGGGGGAATACGGCTACACCTTC. It yields the protein CASSSGRGEYGYTF. The rearrangement uses TRBV7-2 and TRBJ1-2; the D gene is possibly TRBD1 (5 bases). The CDR3 runs 14 residues. CDR1 SGHTA and CDR2 FQGNSA come from the germline V gene. V was pared by 4 bases and J by 8 bases, with 17 bases between.

V and J are TRBV19 and TRBJ2-5; 8 bases match TRBD2. V lost 7 bases to trimming and J lost 5 bases; unmatched junction nucleotides: 9. This CDR3 is 14 amino acids long. Germline CDR1 and CDR2: LNHDA and SQIVND (reference sequence). The CDR3 spells CASTLAGMGETQYF. In DNA, the CDR3 is TGTGCCAGTACCTTAGCGGGGATGGGGGAGACCCAGTACTTC. The full variable domain, with the rest looked up from reference TRBV19 and TRBJ2-5, is DGGITQSPKYLFRKEGQNVTLSCEQNLNHDAMYWYRQDPGQGLRLIYYSQIVNDFQKGDIAEGYSVSREKKESFPLTVTSAQKNPTAFYLCASTLAGMGETQYFGPGTRLLVL.

The chain employs TRBV2 and TRBJ2-1, with 9 bases matching TRBD2. The length of the CDR3 is 12 residues. V dropped 8 bases and J dropped 8; count of bases not matched to a gene: 4. Germline V gene sequence: CDR1 SNHLY, CDR2 FYNNEI. As DNA, the CDR3 is TGTGCCAGCGGGACTAGCTGGTATGAGCAGTTCTTC. This codes for CASGTSWYEQFF.

J is TRBJ1-2 and V is TRBV28, with D possibly matching TRBD1 (6 bases). The V gene lost 7 bases and the J gene lost 7 bases, with 13 bases spanning the gap. Germline CDR1 reads MDHEN; CDR2 reads SYDVKM. CDR3 length: 12 residues. The CDR3, as DNA: TGTGCCAGCACCCGGGACACCGCTGGCTACACCTTC. Translated: CASTRDTAGYTF.

The rearrangement links TRBV12-5 to TRBJ2-3, with 8 positions matching TRBD2. Germline lookup yields CDR1 LGHNT and CDR2 FRNRAP. The CDR3 is 15 residues long. The V and J ends lost 4 bases and 4 bases, in that order; junction bases with no gene match: 7. This CDR3 is CASGSLAGSSDTQYF. CDR3 DNA sequence: TGTGCTAGTGGTTCGTTAGCGGGGTCCTCAGATACGCAGTATTTT.

The J gene is TRBJ2-5, the V gene TRBV21-1; the DNA was not compared with TRBD1, the D call given in the table. TRBV21-1 is a pseudogene locus. This CDR3 comprises 16 residues. Written as DNA, the CDR3 is TGTGCCAGCAGCAAAGCAGAGACAGGGAGCCAAGAGACCCAGTACTTC. Protein: CASSKAETGSQETQYF.

V usage is TRBV11-3 and J usage is TRBJ2-5, with a weak D call TRBD1 (6 bases). Germline CDR1 SGHNT, CDR2 YENEEA. This CDR3 contains 13 residues. V lost 5 bases to trimming and J lost 7 bases, with 14 bases between them. In DNA, the CDR3 is TGTGCCAGCAGCCCTACAGGGTCGGGGACCCAGTACTTC. Amino acids: CASSPTGSGTQYF.

This clone was found once. V and J are TRBV7-9 and TRBJ2-1, with D possibly matching TRBD2 (6 bases). CDR3 length equals 16 residues. Deletions cut 5 bases from V and 9 bases from J, with 23 bases between. Germline CDR1 SEHNR, CDR2 FQNEAQ (reference sequence). Written as DNA, the CDR3 is TGTGCCAGCAGCGGGCGGGACTCCATTAGGTTGTTTGAGCAGTTCTTC. Translating gives CASSGRDSIRLFEQFF.

This clone was recorded once. The V and J genes are TRBV5-6 and TRBJ1-5; 7 bases fit TRBD1. From germline, CDR1 is SGHDT and CDR2 YYEEEE. The CDR3 has 14 residues. The V gene end was trimmed by 2 bases and the J gene end by 5 bases; junction bases not matched to a gene: 4. CDR3 region: CASSLQGRYQPQHF. For the CDR3, the DNA is TGTGCCAGCAGCTTACAGGGGAGGTATCAGCCCCAGCATTTT.

This sequence joins TRBV28 and TRBJ2-5; D is possibly TRBD1 (5 bases). CDR3 length: 13 amino acids. The germline gives CDR1 MDHEN, CDR2 SYDVKM. Trimming cost V 5 bases and J 1 base, with 8 bases left between them. In DNA, the CDR3 is TGTGCCAGCAGTGAAGGGGCCCAAGAGACCCAGTACTTC. Amino acid sequence: CASSEGAQETQYF.

The chain has TRBV18 and TRBJ1-1; D uncertain. CDR1 is KGHSH and CDR2 is LQKENI in the germline V gene. The CDR3 has 14 residues. Trimming removed 3 bases from V and 8 bases from J, with 16 bases in between. The CDR3 reads CASSPMEGSPEAFF. The CDR3 DNA sequence: TGTGCCAGCTCACCGATGGAGGGATCACCCGAAGCTTTCTTT.

The V gene is TRBV2, the J gene TRBJ2-7; TRBD2 might be the D (5 bases). Between the trimmed V and J ends, which lost 3 bases and 4 bases, there was a span of 7 bases. Germline V gene data show CDR1 as SNHLY and CDR2 as FYNNEI. This CDR3 has 12 residues. This CDR3 reads CASSEREYEQYF. The CDR3 region has the DNA TGTGCCAGCAGTGAGAGGGAATACGAGCAGTACTTC.

V gene TRBV28 combines with J gene TRBJ2-5, with 8 positions matching TRBD2. CDR3 length equals 15 residues. Germline V gene sequence: CDR1 MDHEN, CDR2 SYDVKM. V lost 3 bases, J lost 3 bases, and 6 bases stayed unmatched. In nucleotides, the CDR3 is TGTGCCAGCAGTTTGGCGGGGGGCTCCAAAGAGACCCAGTACTTC. It specifies CASSLAGGSKETQYF.

V is TRBV14 and J is TRBJ2-1; TRBD2 might be the D (5 bases). Trimming took off 3 bases at V and 2 bases at J, with 8 bases between the two ends. Germline V gene sequence: CDR1 SGHDN, CDR2 FVKESK. CDR3 length: 14 residues. The CDR3 nucleotides are TGTGCCAGCAGCCAGTGGGGAGCCTACAATGAGCAGTTCTTC. This codes for CASSQWGAYNEQFF. The full variable domain, its missing parts supplied by reference TRBV14 and TRBJ2-1, is EAGVTQFPSHSVIEKGQTVTLRCDPISGHDNLYWYRRVMGKEIKFLLHFVKESKQDESGMPNNRFLAERTGGTYSTLKVQPAELEDSGVYFCASSQWGAYNEQFFGPGTRLTVL.

The rearrangement uses TRBV18 and TRBJ2-5, with D uncertain. CDR1 is KGHSH, CDR2 LQKENI, per germline. The CDR3 consists of 12 residues. The V and J ends lost 6 bases and 4 bases respectively, with 9 bases between them. The CDR3 region is CASSPKRETQYF. CDR3 bases: TGTGCCAGCTCTCCTAAACGAGAGACCCAGTACTTC.

V gene TRBV19 combines with J gene TRBJ1-5, with 8 bases identical to TRBD1. Germline loops: CDR1 LNHDA, CDR2 SQIVND (reference sequence). The V and J ends lost 9 bases and 7 bases, in that order; junction bases with no gene match: 17. CDR3 length: 16 amino acids. CDR3 amino acids: CASNGQGWVLGQPQHF. As DNA, the CDR3 is TGTGCCAGCAACGGACAGGGTTGGGTTCTCGGGCAGCCCCAGCATTTT.

The table lists this clone with a count of one. V and J are TRBV14 and TRBJ2-1; D is ambiguous. The V gene lost 1 base and the J gene lost 4 bases, with 5 bases spanning the gap. The germline gives CDR1 SGHDN, CDR2 FVKESK. The CDR3 totals 13 residues. CDR3 bases: TGTGCCAGCAGCCAAGTGAGGTACAATGAGCAGTTCTTC. It specifies CASSQVRYNEQFF.

The chain joins TRBV6-5 to TRBJ2-7; TRBD2 aligns across 9 bases. The V gene's germline CDR1 is MNHEY and CDR2 SVGAGI. V shed 0 bases and J 0 bases; nucleotides not matched to a gene: 3. The CDR3 runs 16 residues. The CDR3 loop is CASSYSSGGSSYEQYF. CDR3 DNA sequence: TGTGCCAGCAGTTACTCGAGCGGGGGGAGCTCCTACGAGCAGTACTTC.

This clone has a handful of counts. In nucleotides, the CDR3 is TGTGCCAGCAGCTTGGGCACGACAGGTATTAATGAAAAACTGTTTTTT. This sequence encodes CASSLGTTGINEKLFF. V and J are TRBV5-5 and TRBJ1-4, with D perhaps TRBD1 (6 bases). The ends were cut back, 0 bases at V and 4 bases at J, with 13 bases in the middle. Germline CDR1 SGHKS, CDR2 YYEKEE (reference sequence). This CDR3 spans 16 amino acids.

The V call is TRBV2, the J call TRBJ1-5, with D uncertain. CDR1 and CDR2 from the germline V gene are SNHLY and FYNNEI. This CDR3 region has 14 residues. Trimming removed 1 base at V and 1 base at J, with 5 bases between. Here the CDR3 DNA reads TGTGCCAGCAGTGAAGGTGGCAGCAATCAGCCCCAGCATTTT. It translates to CASSEGGSNQPQHF.